This T cell receptor beta chain was sequenced in a study of coeliac disease. Study background: Coeliac patients had active, refractory type I, or gluten-free-diet-controlled disease. Overall study results and limits: Control samples showed higher TRB and TRG clonality than intraepithelial and lamina propria samples in active celiac disease.

The CDR3 covers 14 residues. Germline values: CDR1 MNHNY, CDR2 SVGAGI (reference sequence). The germline V and J ends were trimmed by 6 bases and 0 bases, with 9 bases remaining between them. Libraries were prepared by immunoSEQ multiplex PCR; TCRdb keeps only in-frame clonotypes and omits some of them. The sample lists some 4,000 clones, around 67% occurring once. Note on this clone: Its antigen is currently unknown.

The sequenced sample consisted of intraepithelial lymphocytes from the gut. This chain links TRBV6-6 with TRBJ2-1; D not certain. The source of this sequence is a man aged 65-85 years with active celiac disease. In DNA, the CDR3 is TGTGCCAGCAGCCGAAGTAGCTCCTACAATGAGCAGTTCTTC. Amino acids: CASSRSSSYNEQFF.